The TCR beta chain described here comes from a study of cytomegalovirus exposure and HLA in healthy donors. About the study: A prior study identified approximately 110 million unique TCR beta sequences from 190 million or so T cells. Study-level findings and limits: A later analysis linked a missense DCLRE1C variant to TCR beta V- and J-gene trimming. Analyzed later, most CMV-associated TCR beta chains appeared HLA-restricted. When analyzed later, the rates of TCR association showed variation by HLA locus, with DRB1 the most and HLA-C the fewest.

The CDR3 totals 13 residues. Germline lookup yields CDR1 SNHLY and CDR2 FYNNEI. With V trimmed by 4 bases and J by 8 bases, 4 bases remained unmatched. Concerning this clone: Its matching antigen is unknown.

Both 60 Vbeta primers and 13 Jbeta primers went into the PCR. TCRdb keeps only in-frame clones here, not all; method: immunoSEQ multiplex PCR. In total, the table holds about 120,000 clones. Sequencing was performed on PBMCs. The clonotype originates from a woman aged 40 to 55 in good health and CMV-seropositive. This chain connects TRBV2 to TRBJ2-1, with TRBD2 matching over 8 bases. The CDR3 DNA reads TGTGCCAGCAGTGGGGAGCGGGAGCATGAGCAGTTCTTC. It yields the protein CASSGEREHEQFF. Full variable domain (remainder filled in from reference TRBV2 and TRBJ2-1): EPEVTQTPSHQVTQMGQEVILRCVPISNHLYFYWYRQILGQKVEFLVSFYNNEISEKSEIFDDQFSVERPDGSNFTLKIRSTKLEDSAMYFCASSGEREHEQFFGPGTRLTVL.